These 13 T cell receptor beta chains came from one sample sequenced in a study of untreated major depressive disorder. Produced via immunoSEQ multiplex PCR; TCRdb's table is partial and in-frame only. The sample includes 23,000 or so clones, around 90% of them seen just once. Their recognized antigens are unknown. General study results and limits: CD4+ T cells from depressed patients used TRBV05-01 (Vbeta 5.1) more often than controls.

The sequenced sample consisted of CD4+ T cells from PBMCs. The receptors come from a woman aged 30 to 39 with major depressive disorder.

This chain joins TRBV7-2 and TRBJ1-2; D gene ambiguous. The V end lost 1 base, the J end lost 2 bases, and 8 bases lay between the germline ends. CDR3 length equals 14 residues. Looked up from germline, CDR1 is SGHTA and CDR2 is FQGNSA. CDR3 amino acids: CASSLVSGNYGYTF. The CDR3 DNA reads TGTGCCAGCAGCTTAGTTAGCGGGAACTATGGCTACACCTTC.

The gene calls are TRBV19 and TRBJ1-1; 12 bases are a match to TRBD1. Trimming removed 4 bases from V and 0 bases from J; junction bases left unmatched: 9. The CDR3 consists of 18 residues. Germline CDR1 is LNHDA and CDR2 is SQIVND (reference sequence). This CDR3 reads CASSRPPGQGAVNTEAFF. CDR3 nucleotides: TGTGCCAGTAGTAGGCCCCCGGGACAGGGGGCTGTGAACACTGAAGCTTTCTTT.

The chain joins TRBV2 to TRBJ1-3; maybe TRBD1 (5 bases). Trimming took 4 bases from V and 2 from J, leaving 9 bases between them. Germline CDR1 and CDR2: SNHLY and FYNNEI. The CDR3 contains 14 residues. CDR3 region: CASSVGHPGNTIYF. The CDR3 DNA is TGTGCCAGCAGTGTCGGACACCCTGGAAACACCATATATTTT.

The chain links TRBV5-6 to TRBJ2-7, with D unresolved. This CDR3 region has 12 residues. The germline V gene has CDR1 SGHDT and CDR2 YYEEEE. V lost 4 bases and J 3 bases, leaving 8 bases between the germline ends. The CDR3 protein is CASSRFDYEQYF. The DNA for the CDR3 is TGTGCCAGCAGCCGGTTTGACTACGAGCAGTACTTC.

V gene TRBV4-3 combines with J gene TRBJ1-3, with no clear D. Per germline, CDR1 LGHNA and CDR2 YSLEER. Trimming stripped 0 bases from V and 7 bases from J, with 10 bases between. This CDR3 region has 14 residues. CDR3 loop: CASSQDLGSNTIYF. CDR3 coding DNA: TGCGCCAGCAGCCAAGATCTCGGGAGTAACACCATATATTTT.

The chain has TRBV5-5 and TRBJ1-5; 8 bases agree with TRBD1. The CDR3 loop spans 15 amino acids. Germline loops: CDR1 SGHKS, CDR2 YYEKEE (reference sequence). Trimming at V came to 1 base and at J to 5 bases, leaving 5 bases not matched to a gene. CDR3 sequence (DNA): TGTGCCAGCAGCTTGCAGGGGGCCGGGGATCAGCCCCAGCATTTT. Amino acid sequence: CASSLQGAGDQPQHF. Full variable domain (outside the CDR3, taken from reference TRBV5-5 and TRBJ1-5): DAGVTQSPTHLIKTRGQQVTLRCSPISGHKSVSWYQQVLGQGPQFIFQYYEKEERGRGNFPDRFSARQFPNYSSELNVNALLLGDSALYLCASSLQGAGDQPQHFGDGTRLSIL.

The chain is built from TRBV19 and TRBJ1-6; D gene ambiguous. CDR1 and CDR2 from the germline V gene are LNHDA and SQIVND (reference sequence). This CDR3 is 14 amino acids long. V dropped 4 bases and J dropped 5 bases, with 9 bases sitting between them. Here the CDR3 reads CASSTTGDNSPLHF. CDR3 bases: TGTGCCAGTAGTACTACCGGGGATAATTCACCCCTCCACTTT.

The J gene is TRBJ2-1, the V gene TRBV11-2; possible D gene TRBD2, 6 bases. Trimming cost V 5 bases and J 4 bases, with 12 bases left between them. CDR3 length equals 14 residues. Germline values: CDR1 SGHAT, CDR2 FQNNGV. The CDR3 DNA follows: TGTGCCAGCAGCCGGGACTTCCAATACAATGAGCAGTTCTTC. As protein: CASSRDFQYNEQFF. Together with reference TRBV11-2 and TRBJ2-1, the CDR3 gives the full variable domain: EAGVAQSPRYKIIEKRQSVAFWCNPISGHATLYWYQQILGQGPKLLIQFQNNGVVDDSQLPKDRFSAERLKGVDSTLKIQPAKLEDSAVYLCASSRDFQYNEQFFGPGTRLTVL.

The rearrangement joins TRBV28 to TRBJ1-2; TRBD1 matches at 7 bases. The CDR3 covers 15 residues. The germline V gene encodes CDR1 MDHEN and CDR2 SYDVKM. J gave up 8 bases and V 5 bases, and 14 bases lay outside the gene matches. In DNA form, the CDR3 reads TGTGCCAGCAGTCCAAGAGGGGGCGGCGCGCCCGGCTACACCTTC. It specifies CASSPRGGGAPGYTF.

The chain's CDR3 is CASSTRQGIYGYTF. The CDR3 DNA reads as TGTGCCAGCAGCACACGACAGGGAATCTATGGCTACACCTTC. The gene calls are TRBV5-6 and TRBJ1-2; TRBD1 matches 7 bases. The germline V gene has CDR1 SGHDT and CDR2 YYEEEE. The CDR3 length is 14 residues. Germline trimming cut 4 bases from V and 4 bases from J; bases unmatched to any gene: 7.

This clone was found a few times. This chain links TRBV7-2 with TRBJ2-7; D gene uncertain. Germline V gene lookup returns CDR1 SGHTA and CDR2 FQGNSA. Trimming took 5 bases from V and 2 from J, leaving 19 bases between them. This CDR3 contains 16 residues. CDR3 in DNA: TGTGCCAGCAGCCTCAGCTGGGCTCCGGTCGCCTACGAGCAGTACTTC. It specifies CASSLSWAPVAYEQYF.

Here the CDR3 DNA reads TGTGCCAGCAGCTCTCGGTGGGGCAATCAGCCCCAGCATTTT. Protein sequence: CASSSRWGNQPQHF. The V gene is TRBV7-8, the J gene TRBJ1-5; D remains unclear. V lost 4 bases and J lost 2, with 9 bases in between. The CDR3 is made up of 14 amino acids. Germline values: CDR1 SGHVS, CDR2 FQNEAQ.

This sequence joins TRBV7-9 and TRBJ2-1; 10 bases line up with TRBD2. The germline V gene encodes CDR1 SEHNR and CDR2 FQNEAQ (reference sequence). Trimming removed 7 bases from V and 8 bases from J; junction bases left unmatched: 11. The CDR3 loop spans 15 amino acids. CDR3 sequence: CASTPRLGLADEQFF. The CDR3 nucleotides are TGTGCCAGCACCCCGCGTCTAGGACTAGCGGATGAGCAGTTCTTC.